Presented here are 13 T cell receptor beta chains from one specimen sequenced in a study of blood T cell repertoires in COVID-19. Measured with immunoSEQ multiplex PCR; TCRdb has only the in-frame clones, and not every one. Among about 84,000 clones listed, roughly 77% were seen once. Sequenced input: peripheral blood. The receptor source for this set is a man aged 45-65 years with active or convalescent COVID-19.

This chain joins TRBV5-1 and TRBJ2-6, with D unresolved. The CDR3 length is 16 residues. Trimming left V 5 bases short and J 0 bases short, with 12 bases between. Per germline, CDR1 SGHRS and CDR2 YFSETQ. CDR3 in amino acids: CASRALVGSGANVLTF. Written as DNA, the CDR3 is TGCGCCAGCAGAGCCCTCGTTGGCTCTGGGGCCAACGTCCTGACTTTC.

This rearrangement joins TRBV5-4 to TRBJ2-2; 7 bases are a match to TRBD2. The CDR3 sequence is 15 residues long. CDR1 is SGHNT and CDR2 is YYREEE in the germline V gene (reference sequence). J lost 7 bases, V lost 5 bases, and 11 bases had no gene match. In DNA, the CDR3 is TGTGCCAGCAGTGGGAGGGGACTATCGGGCGGGGAGCTGTTTTTT. Translated: CASSGRGLSGGELFF. The entire variable domain, with the rest obtained from reference TRBV5-4 and TRBJ2-2, is as follows: ETGVTQSPTHLIKTRGQQVTLRCSSQSGHNTVSWYQQALGQGPQFIFQYYREEENGRGNFPPRFSGLQFPNYSSELNVNALELDDSALYLCASSGRGLSGGELFFGEGSRLTVL.

The genes are TRBV7-2 and TRBJ1-6, with D maybe TRBD1 (5 bases). V lost 3 bases and J 8 bases, leaving 14 bases between the germline ends. This CDR3 comprises 15 residues. The germline CDR1 and CDR2 sequences are SGHTA and FQGNSA. The CDR3 sequence is CASSFTGEGYSPLHF. Here the CDR3 DNA reads TGTGCCAGCAGCTTTACGGGGGAGGGGTATTCACCCCTCCACTTT.

This clone has only a few counts. This rearrangement joins TRBV6-5 to TRBJ1-2; 9 bases map to TRBD1. Germline loops: CDR1 MNHEY, CDR2 SVGAGI. The J segment lost 7 bases and the V segment lost 5 bases, leaving 5 bases of the junction unmatched. The CDR3 is made up of 13 amino acids. The CDR3 DNA sequence: TGTGCCAGCAGTCGACAGGGGGGATCTGGCTACACCTTC. Amino acid sequence: CASSRQGGSGYTF.

This rearrangement joins TRBV28 to TRBJ1-6; 7 bases fit TRBD1. The V gene's germline CDR1 is MDHEN and CDR2 SYDVKM. The CDR3 has 14 residues. V gave up 5 bases and J gave up 14 bases; unmatched junction bases: 12. CDR3 residues: CASSPGQPTSTLHF. In DNA form, the CDR3 reads TGTGCCAGCAGTCCGGGACAGCCTACTTCGACCCTCCACTTT.

This clone was recorded a few times. V and J are TRBV7-6 and TRBJ1-2; tentative D call: TRBD1 (5 bases). There are 13 residues in the CDR3. V shed 4 bases and J shed 5 bases, with 11 bases lying between them. CDR1 SGHVS and CDR2 FNYEAQ come from the germline V gene. The CDR3 region is CASSSVGGYGYTF. Written as DNA, the CDR3 is TGTGCCAGCAGCTCCGTCGGGGGGTATGGCTACACCTTC.

The rearrangement joins TRBV30 to TRBJ2-5; the D is unclear. Germline V gives CDR1 GTSNPN, CDR2 SVGIG (reference sequence). V dropped 3 bases and J dropped 6 bases, with 11 bases sitting between them. CDR3 length: 12 amino acids. CDR3 sequence (DNA): TGTGCCTGGAGACTTAGTGCGAAGACCCAGTACTTC. As protein: CAWRLSAKTQYF.

This clone is medium-sized by share. The chain combines TRBV5-8 with TRBJ1-5; 9 positions agree with TRBD1. The CDR3 runs to 14 residues. Unmatched junction bases numbered 7, after V lost 5 bases and J lost 7 bases. Germline lookup yields CDR1 SGHTS and CDR2 YDEGEE. CDR3 sequence: CASRTDRGRQPQHF. CDR3 bases: TGTGCCAGCAGAACGGACAGGGGCAGACAGCCCCAGCATTTT.

The rearrangement uses TRBV4-3 and TRBJ1-5; no clear D. With 4 bases removed from V and 5 bases from J, the gap between germline ends came to 12 bases. The CDR3 is 14 amino acids. CDR1 and CDR2 from the germline V gene are LGHNA and YSLEER. The DNA for the CDR3 is TGCGCCAGCAGCCCGAGCCGGGAGTATCAGCCCCAGCATTTT. This sequence encodes CASSPSREYQPQHF.

V and J are TRBV6-2 or TRBV6-3 and TRBJ2-7; 11 positions match TRBD1. CDR3 size: 15 residues. In germline, CDR1 is MNHEY, CDR2 SVGEGT. Trimming at V came to 5 bases and at J to 3 bases, leaving 6 bases not matched to a gene. The CDR3 loop reads CASSGDRGRNYEQYF. DNA for the CDR3: TGTGCCAGCAGTGGGGACAGGGGGAGAAACTACGAGCAGTACTTC.

The rearrangement joins TRBV4-1 to TRBJ2-5; D is possibly TRBD2 (6 bases). The germline gives CDR1 MGHRA, CDR2 YSYEKL. CDR3 size: 17 residues. V was cut by 3 bases and J by 2 bases, with 19 bases left in between. CDR3 sequence: CASSHLKLASLQETQYF. In DNA, the CDR3 is TGCGCCAGCAGCCACCTCAAACTAGCCTCCCTACAAGAGACCCAGTACTTC.

V is TRBV11-2 and J is TRBJ1-3; possible D gene TRBD1, 5 bases. The CDR3 spans 14 residues. Germline V lookup: CDR1 SGHAT, CDR2 FQNNGV. V lost 0 bases, J lost 5 bases, and 8 bases lay in between. CDR3: CASSLERGRNTIYF. CDR3 coding DNA: TGTGCCAGCAGCTTAGAGCGGGGACGAAACACCATATATTTT.

The V gene is TRBV11-3, the J gene TRBJ2-2; tentative D call: TRBD2 (5 bases). The CDR3 loop spans 14 amino acids. Trimming removed 1 base at V and 6 bases at J, with 9 bases between. From germline, CDR1 is SGHNT and CDR2 YENEEA. CDR3 sequence reads: CASSLGWGAGELFF. The CDR3 region has the DNA TGTGCCAGCAGCTTAGGGTGGGGAGCCGGGGAGCTGTTTTTT.